The T cell receptor (beta chain) described here comes from a study of T cells after yellow fever vaccination. Findings and limits, study-wide: Almost all vaccine-responding clonotypes went undetected in sorted memory subsets on day 0. Though it reached lower strength, the secondary response hit its peak faster, day 5 versus 15. Post-booster repertoires again held most primary-vaccination clones (about 95% CD4, 85% to 90% CD8).

CDR1 DFQATT and CDR2 SNEGSKA come from the germline V gene (reference sequence). This CDR3 is 15 amino acids long. V lost 0 bases, J lost 6 bases, and 18 bases lay in between. Template switching with 5'RACE generated the TCR cDNA and added a universal primer site and UMIs. TCRdb reanalysed the 5' RACE reads using MiXCR and keeps one entry per CDR3 protein. The sample includes 46,000 or so distinct CDR3 sequences, over 5.5% of them seen just once. This clonotype originated in a man aged 25 to 40 who received the YFV17D yellow fever vaccine. The specimen comprised PBMCs, either bulk or a sorted T-cell subset (CD4+, CD8+, memory, or dextramer-sorted; not recorded which), sampled 45 days after the yellow fever booster vaccination. V and J are TRBV20-1 and TRBJ2-7; D possibly corresponds to TRBD2 (5 bases). CDR3 residues: CSARDVLASGSEQYF. CDR3 in DNA: TGCAGTGCTAGAGATGTCCTGGCGAGTGGGAGCGAGCAGTACTTC.